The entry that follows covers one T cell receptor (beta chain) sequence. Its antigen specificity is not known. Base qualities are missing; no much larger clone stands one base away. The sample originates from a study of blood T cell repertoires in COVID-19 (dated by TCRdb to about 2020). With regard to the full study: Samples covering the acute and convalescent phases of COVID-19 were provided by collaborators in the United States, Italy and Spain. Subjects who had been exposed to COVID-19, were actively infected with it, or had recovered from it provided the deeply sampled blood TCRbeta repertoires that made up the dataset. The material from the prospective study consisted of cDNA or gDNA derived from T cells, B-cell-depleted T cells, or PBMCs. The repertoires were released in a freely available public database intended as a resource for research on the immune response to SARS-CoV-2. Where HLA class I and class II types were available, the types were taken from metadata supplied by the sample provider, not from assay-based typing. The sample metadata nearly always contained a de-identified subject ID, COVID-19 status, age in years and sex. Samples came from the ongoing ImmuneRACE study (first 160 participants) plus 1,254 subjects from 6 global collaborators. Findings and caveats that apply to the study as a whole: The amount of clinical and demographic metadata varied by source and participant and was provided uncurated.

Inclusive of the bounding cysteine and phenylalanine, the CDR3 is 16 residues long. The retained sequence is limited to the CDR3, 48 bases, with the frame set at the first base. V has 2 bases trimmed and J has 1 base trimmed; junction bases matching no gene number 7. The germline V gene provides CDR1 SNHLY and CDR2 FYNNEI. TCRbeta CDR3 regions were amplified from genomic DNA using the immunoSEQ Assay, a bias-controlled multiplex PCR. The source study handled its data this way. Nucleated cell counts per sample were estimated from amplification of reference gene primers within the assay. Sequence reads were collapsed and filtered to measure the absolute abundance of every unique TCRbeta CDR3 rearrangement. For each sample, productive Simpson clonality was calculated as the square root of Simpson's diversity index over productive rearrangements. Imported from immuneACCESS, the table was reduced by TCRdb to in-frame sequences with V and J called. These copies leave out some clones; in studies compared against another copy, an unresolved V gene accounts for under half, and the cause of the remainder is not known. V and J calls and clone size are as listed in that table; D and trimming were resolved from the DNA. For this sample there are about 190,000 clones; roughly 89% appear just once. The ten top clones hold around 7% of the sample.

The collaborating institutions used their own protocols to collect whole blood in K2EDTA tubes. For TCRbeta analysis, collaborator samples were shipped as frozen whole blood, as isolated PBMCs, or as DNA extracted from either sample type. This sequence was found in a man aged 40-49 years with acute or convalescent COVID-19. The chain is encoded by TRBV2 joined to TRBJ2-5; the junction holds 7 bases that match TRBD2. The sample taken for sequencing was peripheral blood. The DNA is TGTGCCAGCAGTGAAAGGGCAGGGAGGGTCCAAGAGACCCAGTACTTC. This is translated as CASSERAGRVQETQYF. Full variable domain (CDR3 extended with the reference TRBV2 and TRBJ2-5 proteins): EPEVTQTPSHQVTQMGQEVILRCVPISNHLYFYWYRQILGQKVEFLVSFYNNEISEKSEIFDDQFSVERPDGSNFTLKIRSTKLEDSAMYFCASSERAGRVQETQYFGPGTRLLVL.